A single sample is the source of the 3 T cell receptor beta chains below, sequenced in a study of cytomegalovirus exposure and HLA in healthy donors. Researchers ran the PCR with 60 Vbeta and 13 Jbeta primers. Produced via immunoSEQ multiplex PCR; TCRdb's table is partial and in-frame only. This table holds roughly 150,000 clones, 82% found once. Input material: PBMCs. The receptors were sampled from a male donor in good health and CMV-seronegative.

The chain joins TRBV9 to TRBJ2-4; D gene unclear. Germline CDR1 reads SGDLS; CDR2 reads YYNGEE. CDR3 size: 13 residues. The V and J ends lost 7 bases and 8 bases respectively, with 16 bases between them. CDR3 in amino acids: CASHSTYPDIQYF. CDR3 sequence (DNA): TGTGCCAGCCACAGCACTTACCCTGACATTCAGTACTTC.

The chain links TRBV7-2 to TRBJ2-4, with TRBD2 matching 12 bases. The trim removed 0 bases at V and 10 bases at J, leaving 7 bases unmatched. The CDR3 is 16 amino acids. Germline V CDR1 and CDR2: SGHTA, FQGNSA. CDR3 sequence (DNA): TGTGCCAGCAGCTTAGCGCCACTAGCGGGAGGAGGTATTCAGTACTTC. Protein: CASSLAPLAGGGIQYF. The entire variable domain, with the rest obtained from reference TRBV7-2 and TRBJ2-4, is as follows: GAGVSQSPSNKVTEKGKDVELRCDPISGHTALYWYRQSLGQGLEFLIYFQGNSAPDKSGLPSDRFSAERTGGSVSTLTIQRTQQEDSAVYLCASSLAPLAGGGIQYFGAGTRLSVL.

The chain couples TRBV11-2 to TRBJ1-2; the match to TRBD1 covers 8 bases. CDR3 length: 15 residues. Looked up from germline, CDR1 is SGHAT and CDR2 is FQNNGV. The junction had 9 bases not matched to a gene; V was cut back by 4 bases and J by 5 bases. CDR3 nucleotides: TGTGCCAGCAGCTCAAGCTCGACAGGGGCGTATGGCTACACCTTC. Encoded protein: CASSSSSTGAYGYTF.